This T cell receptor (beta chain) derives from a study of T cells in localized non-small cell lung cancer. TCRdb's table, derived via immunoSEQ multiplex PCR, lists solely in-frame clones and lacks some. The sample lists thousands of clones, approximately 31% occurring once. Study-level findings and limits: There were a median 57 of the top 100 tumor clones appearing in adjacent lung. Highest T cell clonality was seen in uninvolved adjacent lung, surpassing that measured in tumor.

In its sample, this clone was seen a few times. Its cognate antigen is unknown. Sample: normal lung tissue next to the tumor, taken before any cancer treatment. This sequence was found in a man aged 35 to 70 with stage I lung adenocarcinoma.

The CDR3 nucleotides read TGTGCCAGCAGGACCGGGACAGGGAGGATGAACGAGCAGTACTTC. Amino acids: CASRTGTGRMNEQYF. The V gene is TRBV2, the J gene TRBJ2-7; 9 nucleotides align to TRBD1. Per germline, CDR1 SNHLY and CDR2 FYNNEI. The V gene end was trimmed by 6 bases and the J gene end by 5 bases; junction bases not matched to a gene: 11. The CDR3 has 15 amino acids.